This T cell receptor (beta chain) was retrieved from a study of cytomegalovirus exposure and HLA in healthy donors. PCR was performed using 60 Vbeta and 13 Jbeta primers. As handled by the study authors: Later work found around 85 million unique TCR beta chains, with roughly 11 million shared. Method: immunoSEQ multiplex PCR; TCRdb's copy keeps in-frame clones and lacks some. D and trimming were read from the DNA, whereas the V and J calls and clone size are those reported in that table. Here the sample table reports around 130,000 clones. The germline CDR1 and CDR2 sequences are SQVTM and ANQGSEA. This CDR3 has 10 residues. V was cut by 7 bases and J by 2 bases, with 5 bases left in between.

V and J are TRBV29-1 and TRBJ1-1; no clear D. The sequenced material came from PBMCs. This TCR was sampled from a woman aged 40 to 50 in good health and CMV-seronegative. The CDR3 region is CSAQNTEAFF. The DNA for the CDR3 is TGCAGCGCACAAAACACTGAAGCTTTCTTT.